These T cell receptor beta chains were read from a single sample in a study of beta chain features in type 1 diabetes. Libraries were prepared by immunoSEQ multiplex PCR; TCRdb keeps only in-frame clonotypes and omits some of them. The sample includes approximately 340,000 clones, over 13% seen only once; the top ten take approximately 0.019%. The sample consisted of naive CD4+ T cells from blood. These receptors were collected from a woman aged 18 to 35 in good health. The CDR3 runs from the conserved cysteine through the conserved F or W. The D gene is left open where the match is weak. Size values are once, few and many counts, or a class for expanded clones, and some rows have none.

size | D | J | V | CDR3 | DNA
once | TRBD1 | TRBJ2-7 | TRBV28 | CASTGTGTYVKQYF | TGTGCCAGCACCGGGACAGGGACCTACGTGAAGCAGTACTTC
few | TRBD2 | TRBJ2-7 | TRBV4-2 | CASSPLEGAGLIEQYF | TGTGCCAGCAGCCCCCTCGAAGGAGCGGGGTTGATCGAGCAGTACTTC
few | TRBD1 | TRBJ1-1 | TRBV23-1 | CASSRGRLGTARRFGTEAFF | TGCGCCAGCAGTCGCGGACGTCTTGGGACAGCAAGAAGGTTCGGTACTGAAGCTTTCTTT
few | TRBD1 | TRBJ1-5 | TRBV30 | CAWGQGNQPQHF | TGTGCCTGGGGACAGGGGAATCAGCCCCAGCATTTT
few | TRBD2 | TRBJ2-7 | TRBV13 | CASSFLSSGSPSSYEQYF | TGTGCCAGCAGCTTTCTTTCTAGCGGGAGCCCTAGCTCCTACGAGCAGTACTTC
few | TRBD1 | TRBJ1-2 | TRBV14 | CASSPGQGAGGYTF | TGTGCCAGCAGCCCCGGACAGGGGGCGGGAGGCTACACCTTC
NA | NA | TRBJ2-3 | TRBV4-2 | CASSRNGDTQYF | TGTGCCAGCAGCCGGAACGGGGATACGCAGTATTTT
few | NA | TRBJ1-1 | TRBV29-1 | CSVEWTHNTEAFF | TGCAGCGTTGAGTGGACACACAACACTGAAGCTTTCTTT
few | NA | TRBJ2-7 | TRBV4-1 | CASSQIPWAGWYF | TGCGCCAGCAGCCAGATCCCCTGGGCGGGCTGGTACTTC
NA | TRBD1 | TRBJ1-1 | TRBV19 | CASRRQGGVAEAFF | TGTGCCAGTAGGAGACAGGGAGGTGTGGCTGAAGCTTTCTTT
few | NA | TRBJ2-7 | TRBV30 | CAWSVQGSYEQYF | TGTGCCTGGAGTGTTCAGGGTTCCTACGAGCAGTACTTC
NA | TRBD2 | TRBJ2-1 | TRBV30 | CAWSSISAGVGGNEQFF | TGTGCCTGGAGTAGTATCTCGGCGGGAGTGGGAGGGAATGAGCAGTTCTTC
few | NA | TRBJ1-5 | TRBV4-1 | CASSQFGLGDQPQHF | TGCGCCAGCAGCCAATTTGGGCTAGGGGATCAGCCCCAGCATTTT
NA | NA | TRBJ2-6 | TRBV5-1 | CASSPVSGANVLTF | TGCGCCAGCAGCCCAGTGTCTGGGGCCAACGTCCTGACTTTC
NA | NA | TRBJ2-1 | TRBV14 | CASSLAGNNEQFF | TGTGCCAGCAGCCTCGCCGGGAACAATGAGCAGTTCTTC
NA | NA | TRBJ1-1 | TRBV5-1 | CASSLDGGRHTEAFF | TGCGCCAGCAGCTTGGATGGGGGCAGGCACACTGAAGCTTTCTTT
NA | NA | TRBJ2-4 | TRBV18 | CASSPIWGEAQYF | TGTGCCAGCTCACCCATATGGGGGGAAGCTCAGTACTTC
few | NA | TRBJ1-1 | TRBV7-9 | CASSLQGGTEAFF | TGTGCCAGCAGCTTGCAGGGAGGGACTGAAGCTTTCTTT
few | TRBD1 | TRBJ1-2 | TRBV9 | CASSVAGGQGDGYTF | TGTGCCAGCAGCGTAGCGGGGGGACAGGGGGATGGCTACACCTTC
few | NA | TRBJ1-1 | TRBV13 | CASSPLSTEAFF | TGTGCCAGCAGCCCTCTCTCCACTGAAGCTTTCTTT
NA | TRBD1 | TRBJ2-6 | TRBV6-1 | CASSDVTGQTGANVLTF | TGTGCCAGCAGTGACGTGACAGGGCAAACTGGGGCCAACGTCCTGACTTTC
NA | NA | TRBJ1-5 | TRBV20-1 | CSASYQAQHF | TGCAGTGCTTCCTATCAGGCCCAGCATTTT
few | TRBD2 | TRBJ2-7 | TRBV5-1 | CASSLASSGSTYEQYF | TGCGCCAGCAGCTTGGCGTCTAGCGGGAGTACCTACGAGCAGTACTTC
few | NA | TRBJ2-1 | TRBV5-6 | CASSLRGLGNLEQFF | TGTGCCAGCAGCTTGAGGGGGTTAGGGAATCTTGAGCAGTTCTTC
NA | NA | TRBJ2-7 | TRBV10-3 | CAIRDILSSYEQYF | TGTGCCATCAGGGACATTCTAAGCTCCTACGAGCAGTACTTC
NA | TRBD1 | TRBJ1-1 | TRBV18 | CASSPDRGLTEAFF | TGTGCCAGCTCACCTGACAGGGGGCTCACTGAAGCTTTCTTT
few | NA | TRBJ1-5 | TRBV6-7 | CATTGGNQPQHF | TGTGCCACCACAGGAGGGAATCAGCCCCAGCATTTT
few | TRBD1 | TRBJ1-4 | TRBV27 | CASRQGLNEKLFF | TGTGCCAGCAGACAGGGGCTTAATGAAAAACTGTTTTTT
NA | TRBD1 | TRBJ1-5 | TRBV18 | CASSRGGQKHQPQHF | TGTGCCAGCTCACGAGGGGGACAGAAACATCAGCCCCAGCATTTT
NA | NA | TRBJ2-2 | TRBV28 | CASRPGLVAGELFF | TGTGCCAGCAGACCGGGACTTGTCGCCGGGGAGCTGTTTTTT
few | TRBD2 | TRBJ2-3 | TRBV6-5 | CASSYQSGRIEDTQYF | TGTGCCAGCAGTTACCAGAGCGGGAGGATAGAAGATACGCAGTATTTT
few | NA | TRBJ2-7 | TRBV30 | CACTGETYEQYF | TGTGCCTGTACGGGGGAAACCTACGAGCAGTACTTC
NA | NA | TRBJ1-2 | TRBV9 | CASSVVPGSDAYGYTF | TGTGCCAGCAGCGTAGTTCCGGGTTCGGATGCCTATGGCTACACCTTC
NA | NA | TRBJ1-1 | TRBV28 | CASSLPGQGRPEAFF | TGTGCCAGCAGTTTGCCGGGCCAGGGGCGACCAGAAGCTTTCTTT
few | TRBD1 | TRBJ2-2 | TRBV5-1 | CASSFIGTGSTGELFF | TGCGCCAGCAGCTTTATCGGGACAGGGTCCACCGGGGAGCTGTTTTTT
few | NA | TRBJ2-2 | TRBV6-6 | CASSPRRSANTGELFF | TGTGCCAGCAGTCCGAGGAGAAGTGCGAACACCGGGGAGCTGTTTTTT
few | TRBD2 | TRBJ2-7 | TRBV7-2 | CASSLGGSGRGYEQYF | TGTGCCAGCAGCTTAGGTGGTAGCGGGAGAGGCTACGAGCAGTACTTC
NA | NA | TRBJ1-2 | TRBV7-9 | CASSSLGQRNGYTF | TGTGCCAGCAGCTCCCTCGGACAGAGGAATGGCTACACCTTC
NA | NA | TRBJ2-5 | TRBV4-2 | CASSQASYQETQYF | TGTGCCAGCAGCCAAGCGTCCTACCAAGAGACCCAGTACTTC
few | NA | TRBJ1-2 | TRBV5-5 | CASSLDSDGYTF | TGTGCCAGCAGCTTGGACAGTGATGGCTACACCTTC